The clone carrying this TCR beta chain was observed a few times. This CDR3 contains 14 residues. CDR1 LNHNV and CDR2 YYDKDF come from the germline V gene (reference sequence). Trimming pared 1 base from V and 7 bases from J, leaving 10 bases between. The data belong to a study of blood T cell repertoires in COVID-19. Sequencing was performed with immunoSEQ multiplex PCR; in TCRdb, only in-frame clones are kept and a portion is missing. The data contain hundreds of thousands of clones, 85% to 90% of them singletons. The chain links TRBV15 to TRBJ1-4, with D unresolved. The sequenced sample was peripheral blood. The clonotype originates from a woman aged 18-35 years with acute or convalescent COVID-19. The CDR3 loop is CATSRVRTGEKLFF. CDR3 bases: TGTGCCACCAGCAGAGTGCGAACCGGTGAAAAACTGTTTTTT.